The source of this TCR beta chain is a study of blood T cell repertoires in COVID-19. Study background: Samples representing acute and convalescent COVID-19 were sourced from the United States, Italy and Spain. In each case, the material was cDNA or gDNA derived from T cells, B-cell-depleted T cells, or PBMCs.

The CDR3 is made up of 16 amino acids. Germline-derived CDR1 and CDR2 are ENHRY and SYGVKD. J gave up 4 bases and V 2 bases, and 6 bases lay outside the gene matches. Under the authors' procedure: Reference gene primer amplification in the assay estimated nucleated cell counts. The data were produced by immunoSEQ multiplex PCR, yet TCRdb's version contains in-frame clones alone and is incomplete. That table furnishes V, J and clone size, whereas the DNA furnished D and trimming. The table shows under 60,000 clones, with about 85% occurring only once. The TCR was taken from a human donor in a cohort sampled during active COVID-19. The V and J genes are TRBV10-3 and TRBJ2-3; 10 positions agree with TRBD1. The specimen was peripheral blood. The CDR3, as DNA: TGTGCCATCAGTGAGCAGACAGGGGGCACCCCAGATACGCAGTATTTT. Translating it yields CAISEQTGGTPDTQYF.